The T cell receptor (beta chain) under discussion was sequenced for a study of persistence of HIV-infected CD4 T cells. This was the immunoSEQ version 4 assay in survey mode. Sequenced by immunoSEQ multiplex PCR; TCRdb stores in-frame clones only, minus some. The sample has about 40,000 clones, 70% to 80% seen once; the top ten hold approximately 15%. Concerning this clone: Its antigen is currently unknown.

Looked up from germline, CDR1 is MNHEY and CDR2 is SMNVEV (reference sequence). There are 15 residues in the CDR3. The ends were cut back, 0 bases at V and 6 bases at J, with 11 bases in the middle. An overlapping HIV-1 Gag peptide pool stimulated these cells at approximately 0.91 ug/peptide/mL. Memory cells lacking CD40L and CD69 with high CD45RO were sorted. The origin of this receptor is an adult man with HIV who was CMV-seropositive. The V call is TRBV27, the J call TRBJ2-2, with no clear D. Sequenced material: CD4+ T cells sorted from PBMCs after roughly 19-hour stimulation, taken from a patient who received antiretroviral therapy. The CDR3 reads CASSLSTLDAGELFF. In DNA, the CDR3 is TGTGCCAGCAGTTTATCTACCCTAGATGCCGGGGAGCTGTTTTTT.